These T cell receptor beta chains were read from a single sample in a study of cytomegalovirus exposure and HLA in healthy donors. Profiling relied on immunoSEQ multiplex PCR, and the TCRdb table lists in-frame clones only, not all of them. The data contain under 200,000 clones, approximately 80% of them singletons. Sequencing was done on a sample of PBMCs. The receptors originated from a man aged 18 to 30 in good health and CMV-seropositive. Both conserved end residues are part of each CDR3. D genes are given only for firm matches. Clone size, where shown, is once, few, many, or a class for clones that have expanded.

d_gene: TRBD1
j_gene: TRBJ2-3
v_gene: TRBV11-2
abundance: .
CDR3aa: CASSFLGQGSSDTQYF
CDR3nt: TGTGCCAGCAGCTTTTTAGGACAGGGGAGCTCAGATACGCAGTATTTT

d_gene: .
j_gene: TRBJ1-5
v_gene: TRBV7-2
abundance: few
CDR3aa: CASSLVGGPRNQPQHF
CDR3nt: TGTGCCAGCAGCTTAGTCGGGGGGCCTCGCAATCAGCCCCAGCATTTT

d_gene: TRBD2
j_gene: TRBJ2-7
v_gene: TRBV6-1
abundance: .
CDR3aa: CASRSSGTYEQYF
CDR3nt: TGTGCCAGCAGGAGTAGCGGGACATACGAGCAGTACTTC

d_gene: .
j_gene: TRBJ2-3
v_gene: TRBV7-3
abundance: .
CDR3aa: CASSLSFGTGGRSTQYF
CDR3nt: TGTGCCAGCAGCTTATCTTTCGGGACCGGGGGGCGAAGTACGCAGTATTTT

d_gene: .
j_gene: TRBJ1-2
v_gene: TRBV29-1
abundance: few
CDR3aa: CSVEAENYGYTF
CDR3nt: TGCAGCGTTGAAGCCGAGAACTATGGCTACACCTTC

d_gene: TRBD1
j_gene: TRBJ2-3
v_gene: TRBV7-2
abundance: .
CDR3aa: CASSLRQGSTDTQYF
CDR3nt: TGTGCCAGCAGCTTGAGACAGGGTAGCACAGATACGCAGTATTTT

d_gene: .
j_gene: TRBJ1-1
v_gene: TRBV7-3
abundance: .
CDR3aa: CASSFSGGNTEAFF
CDR3nt: TGTGCCAGCAGCTTCTCGGGGGGGAACACTGAAGCTTTCTTT

d_gene: TRBD2
j_gene: TRBJ2-3
v_gene: TRBV9
abundance: .
CDR3aa: CASSVVAGTTDTQYF
CDR3nt: TGTGCCAGCAGCGTAGTAGCGGGGACCACAGATACGCAGTATTTT

d_gene: .
j_gene: TRBJ2-2
v_gene: TRBV9
abundance: .
CDR3aa: CASSVTGIGELFF
CDR3nt: TGTGCCAGCAGCGTAACAGGGATCGGGGAGCTGTTTTTT

d_gene: TRBD1
j_gene: TRBJ1-4
v_gene: TRBV28
abundance: .
CDR3aa: CASISETGAYEKLFF
CDR3nt: TGTGCCAGCATTTCAGAGACAGGGGCATATGAAAAACTGTTTTTT

d_gene: TRBD2
j_gene: TRBJ2-7
v_gene: TRBV7-6
abundance: .
CDR3aa: CASSLGLAGVDEQYF
CDR3nt: TGTGCCAGCAGCTTAGGACTAGCGGGAGTTGACGAGCAGTACTTC

d_gene: .
j_gene: TRBJ1-4
v_gene: TRBV18
abundance: few
CDR3aa: CASSSEGGGKLFF
CDR3nt: TGTGCCAGCTCATCAGAGGGCGGCGGAAAACTGTTTTTT

d_gene: .
j_gene: TRBJ1-2
v_gene: TRBV19
abundance: .
CDR3aa: CASSAPGSSNYGYTF
CDR3nt: TGTGCCAGTAGCGCCCCCGGGTCGAGTAACTATGGCTACACCTTC

d_gene: .
j_gene: TRBJ2-3
v_gene: TRBV7-2
abundance: .
CDR3aa: CASSFFPSTDTQYF
CDR3nt: TGTGCCAGCAGCTTTTTTCCGAGCACAGATACGCAGTATTTT

d_gene: TRBD1
j_gene: TRBJ2-2
v_gene: TRBV11-2
abundance: .
CDR3aa: CASSLRSGTVTGELFF
CDR3nt: TGTGCCAGCAGCCTAAGGTCTGGGACAGTGACCGGGGAGCTGTTTTTT

d_gene: TRBD2
j_gene: TRBJ2-1
v_gene: TRBV13
abundance: few
CDR3aa: CASRLAGGPGNEQFF
CDR3nt: TGTGCCAGCAGACTAGCGGGGGGGCCGGGAAATGAGCAGTTCTTC

d_gene: TRBD2
j_gene: TRBJ2-1
v_gene: TRBV11-2
abundance: .
CDR3aa: CASSLGGGAVSEQFF
CDR3nt: TGTGCCAGCAGCTTAGGCGGGGGGGCCGTCTCTGAGCAGTTCTTC

d_gene: TRBD1
j_gene: TRBJ2-1
v_gene: TRBV11-2
abundance: once
CDR3aa: CASSLGDRDYNEQFF
CDR3nt: TGTGCCAGCAGCTTAGGGGACAGGGACTACAATGAGCAGTTCTTC

d_gene: TRBD2
j_gene: TRBJ2-7
v_gene: TRBV4-1
abundance: .
CDR3aa: CASSQRTAGGNLDEQYF
CDR3nt: TGCGCCAGCAGCCAACGCACGGCCGGGGGGAATCTCGACGAGCAGTACTTC

d_gene: .
j_gene: TRBJ2-7
v_gene: TRBV18
abundance: once
CDR3aa: CASSPNPTESYEQYF
CDR3nt: TGTGCCAGCTCACCTAACCCGACGGAGTCCTACGAGCAGTACTTC

d_gene: .
j_gene: TRBJ2-7
v_gene: TRBV4-2
abundance: .
CDR3aa: CASSQDITAAYEQYF
CDR3nt: TGTGCCAGCAGCCAAGATATAACAGCGGCCTACGAGCAGTACTTC

d_gene: TRBD1
j_gene: TRBJ1-2
v_gene: TRBV19
abundance: .
CDR3aa: CASSAQGAGNYGYTF
CDR3nt: TGTGCCAGTAGTGCCCAGGGGGCGGGTAACTATGGCTACACCTTC